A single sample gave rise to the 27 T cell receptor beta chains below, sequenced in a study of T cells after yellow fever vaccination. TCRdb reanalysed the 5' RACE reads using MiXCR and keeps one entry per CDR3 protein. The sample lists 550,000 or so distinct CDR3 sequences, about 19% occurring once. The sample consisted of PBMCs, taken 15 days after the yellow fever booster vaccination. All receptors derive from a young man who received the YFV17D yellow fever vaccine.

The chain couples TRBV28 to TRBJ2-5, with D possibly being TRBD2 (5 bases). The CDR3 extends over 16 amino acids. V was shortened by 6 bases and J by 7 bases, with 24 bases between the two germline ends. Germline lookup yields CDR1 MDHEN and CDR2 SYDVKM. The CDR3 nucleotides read TGTGCCAGCAGACCCGCAAGTCGGTTTAGCGTCGGGACCCAGTACTTC. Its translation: CASRPASRFSVGTQYF.

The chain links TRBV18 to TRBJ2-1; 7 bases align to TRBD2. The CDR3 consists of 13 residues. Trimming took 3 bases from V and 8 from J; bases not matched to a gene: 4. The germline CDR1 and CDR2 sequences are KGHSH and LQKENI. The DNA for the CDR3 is TGTGCCAGCTCACCCAGGCTAGCGGATGAGCAGTTCTTC. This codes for CASSPRLADEQFF.

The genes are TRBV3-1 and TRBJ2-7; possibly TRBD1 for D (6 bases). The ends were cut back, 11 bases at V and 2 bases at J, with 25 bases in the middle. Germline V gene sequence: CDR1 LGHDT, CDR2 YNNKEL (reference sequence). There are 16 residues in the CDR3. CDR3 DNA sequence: TGTGCCTGCTCCCAACTATCAAATACAGGGACCTACGAGCAGTACTTC. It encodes CACSQLSNTGTYEQYF.

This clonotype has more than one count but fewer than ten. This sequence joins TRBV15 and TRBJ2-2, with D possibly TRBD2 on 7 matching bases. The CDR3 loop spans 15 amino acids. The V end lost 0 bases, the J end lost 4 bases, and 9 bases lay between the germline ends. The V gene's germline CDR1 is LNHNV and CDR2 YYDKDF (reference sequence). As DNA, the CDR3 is TGTGCCACCAGCAGAGAGGGGGGGCCCACCGGGGAGCTGTTTTTT. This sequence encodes CATSREGGPTGELFF.

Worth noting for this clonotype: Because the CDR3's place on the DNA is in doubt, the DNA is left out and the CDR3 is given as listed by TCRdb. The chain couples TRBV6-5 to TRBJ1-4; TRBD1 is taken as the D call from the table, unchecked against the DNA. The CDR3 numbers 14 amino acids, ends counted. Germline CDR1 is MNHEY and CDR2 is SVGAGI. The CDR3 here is CASSTSGRGEKLFF.

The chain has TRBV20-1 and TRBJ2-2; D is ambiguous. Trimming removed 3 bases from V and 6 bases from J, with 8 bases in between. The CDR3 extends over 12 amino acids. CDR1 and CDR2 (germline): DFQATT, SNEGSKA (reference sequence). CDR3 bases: TGCAGTGCTAGGTCTTCAGCCGGGGAGCTGTTTTTT. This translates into CSARSSAGELFF.

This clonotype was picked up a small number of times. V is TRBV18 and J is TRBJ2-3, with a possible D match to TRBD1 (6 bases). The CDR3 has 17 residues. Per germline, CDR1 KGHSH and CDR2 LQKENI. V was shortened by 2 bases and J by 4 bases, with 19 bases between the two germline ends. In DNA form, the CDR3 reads TGTGCCAGCTCACCAACCGGGACACATAGTTATCCAGATACGCAGTATTTT. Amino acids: CASSPTGTHSYPDTQYF.

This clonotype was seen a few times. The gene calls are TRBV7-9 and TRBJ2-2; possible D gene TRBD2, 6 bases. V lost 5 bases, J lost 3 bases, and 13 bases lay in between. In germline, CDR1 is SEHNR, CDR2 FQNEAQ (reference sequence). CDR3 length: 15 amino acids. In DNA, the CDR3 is TGTGCCAGCAGCACGGGTGGAGGGTACACCGGGGAGCTGTTTTTT. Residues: CASSTGGGYTGELFF.

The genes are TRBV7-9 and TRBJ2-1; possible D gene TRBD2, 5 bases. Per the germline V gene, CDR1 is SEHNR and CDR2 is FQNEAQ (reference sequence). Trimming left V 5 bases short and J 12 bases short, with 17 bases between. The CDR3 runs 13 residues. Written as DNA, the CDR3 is TGTGCCAGCAGCGGAGGCCCCGGCCAGCGGCAGTTCTTC. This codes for CASSGGPGQRQFF.

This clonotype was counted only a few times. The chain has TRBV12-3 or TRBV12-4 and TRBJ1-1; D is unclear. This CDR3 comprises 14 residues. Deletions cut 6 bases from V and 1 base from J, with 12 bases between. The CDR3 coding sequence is TGTGCCAGCAGCTGGGCCCAAACGAACACTGAAGCTTTCTTT. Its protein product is CASSWAQTNTEAFF.

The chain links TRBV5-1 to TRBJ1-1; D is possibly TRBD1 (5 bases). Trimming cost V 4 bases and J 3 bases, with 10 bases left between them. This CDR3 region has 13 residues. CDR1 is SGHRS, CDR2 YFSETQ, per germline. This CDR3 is CASSIGDHTEAFF. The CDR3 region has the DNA TGCGCCAGCAGCATCGGGGACCACACTGAAGCTTTCTTT. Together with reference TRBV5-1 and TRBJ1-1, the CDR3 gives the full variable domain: KAGVTQTPRYLIKTRGQQVTLSCSPISGHRSVSWYQQTPGQGLQFLFEYFSETQRNKGNFPGRFSGRQFSNSRSEMNVSTLELGDSALYLCASSIGDHTEAFFGQGTRLTVV.

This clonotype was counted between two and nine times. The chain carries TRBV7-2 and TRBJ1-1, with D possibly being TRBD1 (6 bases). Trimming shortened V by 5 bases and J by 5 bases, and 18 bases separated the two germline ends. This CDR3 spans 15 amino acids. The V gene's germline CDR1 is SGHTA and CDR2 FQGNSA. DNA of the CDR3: TGTGCCAGCAGCGTTCCCAGGGGAATCGGGACTGAAGCTTTCTTT. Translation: CASSVPRGIGTEAFF.

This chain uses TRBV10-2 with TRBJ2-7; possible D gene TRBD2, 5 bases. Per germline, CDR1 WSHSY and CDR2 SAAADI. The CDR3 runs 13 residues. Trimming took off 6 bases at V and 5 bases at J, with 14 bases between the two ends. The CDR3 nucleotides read TGCGCCAGCAGAGCTAGCTCCCACAACGAGCAGTACTTC. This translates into CASRASSHNEQYF.

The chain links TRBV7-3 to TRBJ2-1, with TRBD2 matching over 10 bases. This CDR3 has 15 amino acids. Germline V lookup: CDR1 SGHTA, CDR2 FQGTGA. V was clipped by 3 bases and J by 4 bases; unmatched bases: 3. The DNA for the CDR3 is TGTGCCAGCAGCTTTCTAGCGGGAGTATACAATGAGCAGTTCTTC. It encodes CASSFLAGVYNEQFF. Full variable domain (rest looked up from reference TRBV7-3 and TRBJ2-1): GAGVSQTPSNKVTEKGKYVELRCDPISGHTALYWYRQSLGQGPEFLIYFQGTGAADDSGLPNDRFFAVRPEGSVSTLKIQRTERGDSAVYLCASSFLAGVYNEQFFGPGTRLTVL.

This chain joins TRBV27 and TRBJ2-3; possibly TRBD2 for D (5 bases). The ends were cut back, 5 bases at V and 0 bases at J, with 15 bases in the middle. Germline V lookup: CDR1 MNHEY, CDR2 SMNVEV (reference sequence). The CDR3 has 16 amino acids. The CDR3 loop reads CASSPRSGASTDTQYF. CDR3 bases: TGTGCCAGCAGTCCCCGGAGCGGAGCCAGCACAGATACGCAGTATTTT.

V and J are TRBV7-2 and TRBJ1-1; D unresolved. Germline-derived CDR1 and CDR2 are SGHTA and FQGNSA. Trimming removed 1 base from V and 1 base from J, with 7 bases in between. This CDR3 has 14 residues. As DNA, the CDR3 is TGTGCCAGCAGCTTAGGGGCCCAGAACACTGAAGCTTTCTTT. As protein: CASSLGAQNTEAFF.

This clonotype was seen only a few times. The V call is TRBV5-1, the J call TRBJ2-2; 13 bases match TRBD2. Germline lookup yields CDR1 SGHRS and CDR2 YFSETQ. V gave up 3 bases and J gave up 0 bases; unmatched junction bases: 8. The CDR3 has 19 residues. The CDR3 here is CASSSAPGTSGANTGELFF. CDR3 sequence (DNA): TGCGCCAGCAGCTCGGCGCCCGGGACTAGCGGGGCGAACACCGGGGAGCTGTTTTTT.

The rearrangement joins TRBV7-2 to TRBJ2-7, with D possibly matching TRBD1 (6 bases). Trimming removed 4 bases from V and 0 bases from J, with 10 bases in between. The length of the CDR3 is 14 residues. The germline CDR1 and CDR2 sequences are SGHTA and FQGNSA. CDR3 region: CASSSWTDSYEQYF. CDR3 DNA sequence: TGTGCCAGCAGCTCCTGGACAGACTCCTACGAGCAGTACTTC.

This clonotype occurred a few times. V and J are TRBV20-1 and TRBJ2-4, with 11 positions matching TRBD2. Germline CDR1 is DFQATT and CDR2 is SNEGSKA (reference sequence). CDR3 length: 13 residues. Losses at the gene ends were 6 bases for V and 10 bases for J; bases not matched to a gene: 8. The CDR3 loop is CSAHGLAGVIQYF. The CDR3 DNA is TGCAGTGCCCACGGACTAGCGGGTGTTATTCAGTACTTC.

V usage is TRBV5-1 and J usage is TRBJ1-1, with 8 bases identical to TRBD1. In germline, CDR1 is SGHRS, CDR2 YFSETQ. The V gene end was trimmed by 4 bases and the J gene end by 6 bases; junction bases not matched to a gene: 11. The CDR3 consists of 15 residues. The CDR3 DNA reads TGCGCCAGCAGCAAATTGACAGGGGACAGACCTGAAGCTTTCTTT. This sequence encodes CASSKLTGDRPEAFF.

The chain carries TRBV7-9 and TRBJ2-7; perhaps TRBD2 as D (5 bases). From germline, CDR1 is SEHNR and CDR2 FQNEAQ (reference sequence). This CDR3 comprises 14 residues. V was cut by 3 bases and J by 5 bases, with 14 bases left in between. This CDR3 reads CASSFRGSGDEQYF. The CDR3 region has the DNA TGTGCCAGCAGCTTCCGGGGATCCGGTGACGAGCAGTACTTC.

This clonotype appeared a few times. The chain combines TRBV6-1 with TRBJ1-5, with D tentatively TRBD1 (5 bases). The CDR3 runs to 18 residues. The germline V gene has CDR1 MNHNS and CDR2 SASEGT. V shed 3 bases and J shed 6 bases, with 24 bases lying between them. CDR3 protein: CASSDGVLGGPGGQPQHF. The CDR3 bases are TGTGCCAGCAGTGATGGGGTCTTGGGGGGACCGGGGGGTCAGCCCCAGCATTTT.

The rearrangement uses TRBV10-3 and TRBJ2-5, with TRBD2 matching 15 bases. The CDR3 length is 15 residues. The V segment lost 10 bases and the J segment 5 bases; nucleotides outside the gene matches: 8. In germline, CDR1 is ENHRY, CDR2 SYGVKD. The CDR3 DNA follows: TGTGCCACCCAAGGGGGACTAGCGGGAGGCGAGACCCAGTACTTC. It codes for CATQGGLAGGETQYF.

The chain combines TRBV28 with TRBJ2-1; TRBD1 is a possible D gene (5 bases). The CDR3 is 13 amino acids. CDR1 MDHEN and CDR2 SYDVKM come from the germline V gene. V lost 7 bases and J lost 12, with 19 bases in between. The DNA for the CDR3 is TGTGCCAGCAACCATTTCCCGGCTAGGGGGCAGTTCTTC. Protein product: CASNHFPARGQFF.

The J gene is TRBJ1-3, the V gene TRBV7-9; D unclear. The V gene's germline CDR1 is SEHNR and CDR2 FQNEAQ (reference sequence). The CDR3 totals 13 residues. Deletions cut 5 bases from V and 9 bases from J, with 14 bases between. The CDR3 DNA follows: TGTGCCAGCAGCCCCGAAGGGCCCTCCACCATATATTTT. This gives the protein CASSPEGPSTIYF.

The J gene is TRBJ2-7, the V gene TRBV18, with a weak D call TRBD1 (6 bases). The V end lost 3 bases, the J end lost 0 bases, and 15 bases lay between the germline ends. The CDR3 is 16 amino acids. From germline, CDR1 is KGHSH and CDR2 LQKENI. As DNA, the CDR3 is TGTGCCAGCTCACCCCCAGGACAGTTGAGCTCCTACGAGCAGTACTTC. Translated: CASSPPGQLSSYEQYF.

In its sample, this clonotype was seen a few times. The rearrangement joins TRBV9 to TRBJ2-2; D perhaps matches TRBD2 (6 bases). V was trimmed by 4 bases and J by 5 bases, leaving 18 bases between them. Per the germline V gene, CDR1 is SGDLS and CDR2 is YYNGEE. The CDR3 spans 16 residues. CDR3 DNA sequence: TGTGCCAGCAGCTCGGCCCATTCCCGGGAGACCGGGGAGCTGTTTTTT. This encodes CASSSAHSRETGELFF.